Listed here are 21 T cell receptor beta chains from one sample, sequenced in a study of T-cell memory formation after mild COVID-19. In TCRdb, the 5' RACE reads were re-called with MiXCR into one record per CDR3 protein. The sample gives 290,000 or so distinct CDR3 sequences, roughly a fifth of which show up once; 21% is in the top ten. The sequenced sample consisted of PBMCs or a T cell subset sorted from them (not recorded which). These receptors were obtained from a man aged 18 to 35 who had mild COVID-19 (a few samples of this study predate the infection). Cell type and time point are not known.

The CDR3 sequence is CSVEDLGQGAGEQYF. CDR3 nucleotides: TGCAGCGTTGAAGATCTGGGACAGGGGGCGGGCGAGCAGTACTTC. This chain joins TRBV29-1 and TRBJ2-7, with 12 bases identical to TRBD1. The CDR3 extends over 15 amino acids. From germline, CDR1 is SQVTM and CDR2 ANQGSEA. V trimming: 0 bases; J trimming: 6 bases; junction bases outside the gene matches: 6.

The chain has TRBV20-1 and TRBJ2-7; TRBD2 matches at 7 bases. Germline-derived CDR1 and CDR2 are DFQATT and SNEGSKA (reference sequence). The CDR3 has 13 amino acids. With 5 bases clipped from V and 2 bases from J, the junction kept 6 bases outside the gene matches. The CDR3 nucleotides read TGCAGTGCTGCCCAAGCGGGGACCTACGAGCAGTACGTC. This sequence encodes CSAAQAGTYEQYV.

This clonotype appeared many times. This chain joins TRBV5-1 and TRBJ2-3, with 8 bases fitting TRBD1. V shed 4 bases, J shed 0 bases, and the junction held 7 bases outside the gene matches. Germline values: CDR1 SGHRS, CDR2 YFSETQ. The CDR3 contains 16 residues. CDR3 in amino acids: CASSVVGTGSTDTQYF. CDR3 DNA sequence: TGCGCCAGCAGCGTGGTCGGGACAGGAAGCACAGATACGCAGTATTTT.

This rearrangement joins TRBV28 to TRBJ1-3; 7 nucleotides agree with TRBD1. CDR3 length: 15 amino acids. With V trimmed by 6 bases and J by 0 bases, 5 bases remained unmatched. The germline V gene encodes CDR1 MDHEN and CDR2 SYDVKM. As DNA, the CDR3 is TGTGCCAGCAGCCTCGGGACAGTCTCTGGAAACACCATATATTTT. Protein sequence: CASSLGTVSGNTIYF.

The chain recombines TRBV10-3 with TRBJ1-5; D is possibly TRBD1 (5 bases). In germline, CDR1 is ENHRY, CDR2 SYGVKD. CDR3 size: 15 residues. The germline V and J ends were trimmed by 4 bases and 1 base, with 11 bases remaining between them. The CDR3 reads CAISVQGGSNQPQHF. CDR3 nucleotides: TGTGCCATCAGTGTCCAGGGAGGGAGCAATCAGCCCCAGCATTTT.

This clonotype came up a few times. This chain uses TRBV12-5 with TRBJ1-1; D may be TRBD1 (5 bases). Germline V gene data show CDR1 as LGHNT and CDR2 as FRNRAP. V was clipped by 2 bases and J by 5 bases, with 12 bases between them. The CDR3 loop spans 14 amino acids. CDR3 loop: CASGLLGGETEAFF. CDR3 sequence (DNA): TGTGCTAGTGGTTTGCTGGGGGGGGAGACTGAAGCTTTCTTT. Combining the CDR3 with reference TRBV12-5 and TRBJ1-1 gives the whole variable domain DARVTQTPRHKVTEMGQEVTMRCQPILGHNTVFWYRQTMMQGLELLAYFRNRAPLDDSGMPKDRFSAEMPDATLATLKIQPSEPRDSAVYFCASGLLGGETEAFFGQGTRLTVV.

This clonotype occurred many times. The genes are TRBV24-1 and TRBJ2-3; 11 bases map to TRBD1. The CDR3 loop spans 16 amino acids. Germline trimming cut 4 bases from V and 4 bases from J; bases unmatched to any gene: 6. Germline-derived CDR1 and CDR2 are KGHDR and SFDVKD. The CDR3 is CATSDLPGQGADTQYF. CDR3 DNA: TGTGCCACCAGTGACTTGCCGGGACAGGGGGCAGATACGCAGTATTTT.

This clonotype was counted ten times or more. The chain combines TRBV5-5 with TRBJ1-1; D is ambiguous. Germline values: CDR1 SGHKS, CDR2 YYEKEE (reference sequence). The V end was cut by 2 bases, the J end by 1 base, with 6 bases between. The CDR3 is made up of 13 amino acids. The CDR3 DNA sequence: TGTGCCAGCAGCTTTGGGTCGAACACTGAAGCTTTCTTT. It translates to CASSFGSNTEAFF.

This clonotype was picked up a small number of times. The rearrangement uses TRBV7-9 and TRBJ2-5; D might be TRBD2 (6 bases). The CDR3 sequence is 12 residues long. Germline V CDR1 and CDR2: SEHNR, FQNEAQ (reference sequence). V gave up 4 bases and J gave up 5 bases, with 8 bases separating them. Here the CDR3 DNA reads TGTGCCAGCAGCTGGGGGGTTGAGACCCAGTACTTC. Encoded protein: CASSWGVETQYF.

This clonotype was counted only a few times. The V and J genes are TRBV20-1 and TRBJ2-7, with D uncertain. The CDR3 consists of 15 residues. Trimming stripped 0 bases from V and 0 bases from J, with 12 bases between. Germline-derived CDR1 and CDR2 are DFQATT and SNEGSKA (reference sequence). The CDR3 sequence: CSARDPAAFSYEQYF. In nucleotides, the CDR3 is TGCAGTGCTAGAGATCCTGCCGCATTCTCCTACGAGCAGTACTTC.

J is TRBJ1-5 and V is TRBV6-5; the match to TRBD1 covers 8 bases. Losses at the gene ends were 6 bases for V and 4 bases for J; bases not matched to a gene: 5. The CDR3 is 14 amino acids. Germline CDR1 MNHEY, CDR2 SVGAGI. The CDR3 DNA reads TGTGCCAGCAGCAGGGACAGGATGAATCAGCCCCAGCATTTT. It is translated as CASSRDRMNQPQHF.

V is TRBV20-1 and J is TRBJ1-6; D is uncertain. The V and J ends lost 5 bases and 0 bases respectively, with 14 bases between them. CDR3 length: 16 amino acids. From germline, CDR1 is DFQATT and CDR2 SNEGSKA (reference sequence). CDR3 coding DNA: TGCAGTGCTCATGACTCTACCAGCTCCTATAATTCACCCCTCCACTTT. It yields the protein CSAHDSTSSYNSPLHF.

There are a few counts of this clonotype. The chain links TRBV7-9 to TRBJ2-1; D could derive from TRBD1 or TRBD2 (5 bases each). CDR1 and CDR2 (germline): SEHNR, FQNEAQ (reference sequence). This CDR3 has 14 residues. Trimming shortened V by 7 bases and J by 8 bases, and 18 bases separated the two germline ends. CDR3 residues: CASKVFGAGDEQFF. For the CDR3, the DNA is TGTGCCAGCAAAGTATTCGGGGCCGGGGATGAGCAGTTCTTC.

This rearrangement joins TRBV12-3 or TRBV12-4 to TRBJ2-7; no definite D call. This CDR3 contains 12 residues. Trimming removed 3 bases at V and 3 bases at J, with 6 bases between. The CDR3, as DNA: TGTGCCAGCAGTTTTGGATACTACGAGCAGTACTTC. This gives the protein CASSFGYYEQYF.

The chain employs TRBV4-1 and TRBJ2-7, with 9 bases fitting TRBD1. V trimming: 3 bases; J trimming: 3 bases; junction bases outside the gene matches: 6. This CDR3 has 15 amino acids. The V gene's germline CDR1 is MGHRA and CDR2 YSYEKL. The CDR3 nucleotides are TGCGCCAGCAGCCAGGTGGACAGGGGCCACTACGAGCAGTACTTC. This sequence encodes CASSQVDRGHYEQYF.

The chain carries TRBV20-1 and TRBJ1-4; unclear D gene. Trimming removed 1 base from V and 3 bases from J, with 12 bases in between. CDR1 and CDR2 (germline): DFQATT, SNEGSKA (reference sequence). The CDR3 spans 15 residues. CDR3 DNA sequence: TGCAGTGCTAGAGGCAGGCCTGGGGCTAATGAAAAACTGTTTTTT. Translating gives CSARGRPGANEKLFF.

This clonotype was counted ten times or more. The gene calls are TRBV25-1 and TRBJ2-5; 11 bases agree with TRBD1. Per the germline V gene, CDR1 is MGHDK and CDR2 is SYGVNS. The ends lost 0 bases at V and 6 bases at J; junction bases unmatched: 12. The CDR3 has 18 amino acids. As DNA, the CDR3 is TGTGCCAGCAGTGAATATAAGGGACAGGGGGTAAGGGCACAGACCCAGTACTTC. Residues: CASSEYKGQGVRAQTQYF.

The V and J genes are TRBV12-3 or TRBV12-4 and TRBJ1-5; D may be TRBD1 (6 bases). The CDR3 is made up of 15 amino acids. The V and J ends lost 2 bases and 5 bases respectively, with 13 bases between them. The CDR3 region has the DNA TGTGCCAGCAGTTTATTGCCAGGGGTTGATCAGCCCCAGCATTTT. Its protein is CASSLLPGVDQPQHF.

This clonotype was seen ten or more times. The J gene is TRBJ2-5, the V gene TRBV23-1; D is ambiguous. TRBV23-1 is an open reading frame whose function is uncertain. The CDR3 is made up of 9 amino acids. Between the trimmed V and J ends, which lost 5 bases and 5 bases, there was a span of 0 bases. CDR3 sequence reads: CASSETQYF. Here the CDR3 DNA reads TGCGCCAGCAGTGAGACCCAGTACTTC.

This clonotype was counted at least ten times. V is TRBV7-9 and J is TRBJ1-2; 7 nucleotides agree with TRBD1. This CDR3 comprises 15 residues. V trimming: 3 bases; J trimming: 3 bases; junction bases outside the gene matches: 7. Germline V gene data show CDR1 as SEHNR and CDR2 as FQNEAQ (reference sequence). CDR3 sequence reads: CASSLWNRGDYGYTF. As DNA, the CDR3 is TGTGCCAGCAGCTTGTGGAACAGGGGTGACTATGGCTACACCTTC. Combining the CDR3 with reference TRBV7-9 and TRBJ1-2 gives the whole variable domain DTGVSQNPRHKITKRGQNVTFRCDPISEHNRLYWYRQTLGQGPEFLTYFQNEAQLEKSRLLSDRFSAERPKGSFSTLEIQRTEQGDSAMYLCASSLWNRGDYGYTFGSGTRLTVV.

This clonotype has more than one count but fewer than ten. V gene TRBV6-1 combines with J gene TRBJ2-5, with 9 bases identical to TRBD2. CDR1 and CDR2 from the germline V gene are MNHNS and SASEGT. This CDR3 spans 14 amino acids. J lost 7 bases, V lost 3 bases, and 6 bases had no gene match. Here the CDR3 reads CASSDPSGVWTQYF. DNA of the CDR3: TGTGCCAGCAGTGACCCTAGCGGGGTTTGGACCCAGTACTTC.